These T cell receptor beta chains were read from a single sample in a study of post-analysis software for immune sequencing data. From the PCR reads, TCRdb called clonotypes with MiXCR, one entry per CDR3 protein. The sample shows hundreds of thousands of distinct CDR3 sequences, just under 30% of them seen only once. Sequenced sample: blood. These receptors all stem from a girl under 18 with multiple sclerosis. Each CDR3 is given with its conserved first and last residue. A D gene is named only where the DNA matches it firmly. Part of the rows lack a size; the others show once, few, many or a class for expanded clones.

J gene,clone size,D gene,V gene,CDR3 protein,CDR3 DNA
TRBJ1-4,-,-,TRBV21-1,CASSKLCSGGNNEKLFF,TGTGCCAGCAGCAAATTGTGTTCGGGGGGCAATAATGAAAAACTGTTTTTT
TRBJ2-1,-,TRBD2,TRBV7-2,CASSPPGGFGNEQFF,TGTGCCAGCAGCCCCCCGGGAGGTTTTGGCAATGAGCAGTTCTTC
TRBJ2-7,few,-,TRBV11-2,CASSPWVSGDPYEQYF,TGTGCCAGCAGCCCTTGGGTGTCGGGGGATCCCTACGAGCAGTACTTC
TRBJ2-1,few,-,TRBV11-2,CASSAGGLFYNEQFF,TGTGCCAGCAGCGCAGGGGGACTGTTCTACAATGAGCAGTTCTTC
TRBJ2-3,few,-,TRBV12-3/TRBV12-4,CASSFGGTSLDTQYF,TGTGCCAGCAGTTTCGGTGGGACCTCCCTAGATACGCAGTATTTT
TRBJ1-2,once,-,TRBV28,CASRLTAGYGYTF,TGTGCCAGCAGGCTCACAGCGGGGTATGGCTACACCTTC
TRBJ2-5,-,-,TRBV12-3/TRBV12-4,CASSPHSTGVYQETQYF,TGTGCCAGCAGCCCTCACTCGACAGGCGTGTACCAAGAGACCCAGTACTTC
TRBJ2-3,-,TRBD2,TRBV4-3,CASSQEGLGTDTQYF,TGCGCCAGCAGCCAAGAGGGACTAGGTACAGATACGCAGTATTTT
TRBJ2-1,-,TRBD2,TRBV6-4,CASSEASGGHNEQFF,TGTGCCAGCAGTGAGGCTAGCGGGGGCCACAATGAGCAGTTCTTC
TRBJ2-1,few,-,TRBV20-1,CSATPNLRYNEQFF,TGCAGTGCCACCCCCAACTTACGCTACAATGAGCAGTTCTTC
TRBJ2-6,-,-,TRBV7-9,CASSLRGSGANVRTF,TGTGCCAGCAGCTTAAGGGGGAGTGGGGCCAACGTCCGGACTTTC
TRBJ2-3,few,TRBD2,TRBV20-1,CSARISGGRLDTQYF,TGCAGTGCTAGAATTAGCGGGGGGAGACTGGATACGCAGTATTTT
TRBJ2-3,-,TRBD1,TRBV12-3/TRBV12-4,CASSWAGGYFTDTQYF,TGTGCCAGCAGTTGGGCAGGGGGCTATTTCACAGATACGCAGTATTTT
TRBJ2-7,-,-,TRBV11-2,CASSLGTLTHEQYF,TGTGCCAGCAGCTTAGGGACCCTGACCCACGAGCAGTACTTC
TRBJ2-5,few,-,TRBV9,CASSTRLYQETQYF,TGTGCCAGCAGCACCCGGCTGTACCAAGAGACCCAGTACTTC
TRBJ2-5,few,-,TRBV24-1,CATSSYGTESYQETQYF,TGTGCCACCAGTTCGTACGGAACAGAGTCGTACCAAGAGACCCAGTACTTC
TRBJ2-1,-,-,TRBV20-1,CSANAVGSTYNEQFF,TGCAGTGCTAACGCGGTGGGCTCCACCTACAATGAGCAGTTCTTC
TRBJ1-1,-,-,TRBV19,CASSPVKRLMNTEAFF,TGTGCCAGTAGTCCCGTGAAGAGATTAATGAACACTGAAGCTTTCTTT
TRBJ2-7,-,-,TRBV10-3,CAIRNSPYEQYF,TGTGCCATCAGAAATAGCCCCTACGAGCAGTACTTC
TRBJ1-2,-,-,TRBV29-1,CSVDGTAIPSYGYTF,TGCAGCGTTGACGGAACAGCGATACCCTCCTATGGCTACACCTTC
TRBJ1-1,-,TRBD1,TRBV7-9,CASSLPPGQGEAFF,TGTGCCAGCAGCTTGCCCCCGGGACAGGGAGAAGCTTTCTTT
TRBJ2-3,-,-,TRBV6-1,CAIPQGRLRTDTQYF,TGTGCCATCCCACAGGGAAGGTTGAGGACAGATACGCAGTATTTT
TRBJ2-5,few,-,TRBV7-2,CASSSVVSDPQYF,TGTGCCAGCAGCTCAGTCGTCTCCGATCCCCAGTACTTC
TRBJ2-1,few,TRBD2,TRBV5-1,CASSPGTSGWDEQFF,TGCGCCAGCAGCCCCGGGACTAGCGGATGGGATGAGCAGTTCTTC
TRBJ2-7,few,-,TRBV7-2,CASSLVPETWEQYF,TGTGCCAGCAGCTTAGTTCCTGAGACCTGGGAGCAGTACTTC
TRBJ2-7,-,TRBD2,TRBV20-1,CSARTRRGGRYEQYF,TGCAGTGCTAGAACCCGGCGTGGCGGGAGGTACGAGCAGTACTTC
TRBJ2-3,many,-,TRBV29-1,CSVWSGGTDTQYF,TGCAGCGTTTGGAGCGGCGGGACAGATACGCAGTATTTT
TRBJ1-4,-,-,TRBV21-1,CAGPVGDEKLFF,TGTGCCGGACCCGTCGGTGATGAAAAACTGTTTTTT
TRBJ2-4,few,TRBD1,TRBV18,CASSPGQGWAKNIQYF,TGTGCCAGCTCACCGGGACAGGGATGGGCCAAAAACATTCAGTACTTC
TRBJ2-3,many,TRBD2,TRBV29-1,CSLSGLAGGRGTQYF,TGCAGCCTTTCGGGACTAGCGGGAGGCCGCGGTACGCAGTATTTT
TRBJ2-7,-,TRBD2,TRBV20-1,CSARKLAGVIYEQYF,TGCAGTGCTAGAAAACTAGCGGGAGTAATCTACGAGCAGTACTTC
TRBJ2-5,-,-,TRBV25-1,CASSEFLGETQYF,TGTGCCAGCAGTGAATTCCTCGGGGAGACCCAGTACTTC
TRBJ2-7,-,-,TRBV5-1,CASSSQDYEQYF,TGCGCCAGCAGCTCGCAGGACTACGAGCAGTACTTC
TRBJ1-1,-,-,TRBV29-1,CSVKWNAITEAFF,TGCAGCGTTAAGTGGAACGCGATCACTGAAGCTTTCTTT
TRBJ1-2,-,-,TRBV7-2,CASSLGGAAGYTF,TGTGCCAGCAGCTTAGGGGGCGCGGCTGGCTACACCTTC
TRBJ2-3,-,-,TRBV20-1,CSARWLVRDTQYF,TGCAGTGCTAGGTGGCTAGTAAGAGATACGCAGTATTTT
TRBJ1-5,-,-,TRBV12-3/TRBV12-4,CASSPWGNQPQHF,TGTGCCAGCAGTCCCTGGGGCAATCAGCCCCAGCATTTT
TRBJ1-3,-,-,TRBV5-1,CASSLDGRVNSGNTIYF,TGCGCCAGCAGCTTGGATGGCAGGGTGAACTCTGGAAACACCATATATTTT
TRBJ1-1,once,-,TRBV29-1,CSVVEDTNIEAFF,TGCAGCGTTGTCGAGGACACGAACATTGAAGCTTTCTTT
TRBJ1-6,-,TRBD1,TRBV20-1,CSAPRTGPYSPLHF,TGCAGTGCTCCCAGGACAGGGCCATATTCACCCCTCCACTTT
TRBJ2-5,-,TRBD2,TRBV18,CASSQRTSVDNEQYF,TGTGCCAGCTCACAACGGACTAGCGTGGACAATGAGCAGTACTTC
TRBJ2-7,few,-,TRBV7-2,CASSPTWSYEQYF,TGTGCCAGCAGCCCGACGTGGTCCTACGAGCAGTACTTC
TRBJ2-7,many,TRBD1,TRBV29-1,CSGQGAYEQYF,TGCAGCGGACAGGGTGCGTACGAGCAGTACTTC
TRBJ2-1,few,-,TRBV5-1,CASSEGPLYNEQFF,TGCGCCAGCAGCGAAGGACCGCTCTACAATGAGCAGTTCTTC
TRBJ1-1,few,-,TRBV2,CASRDSLTEAFF,TGTGCCAGCAGGGACAGTCTAACTGAAGCTTTCTTT
TRBJ2-7,-,-,TRBV6-1,CASSMGGHEQYF,TGTGCCAGCAGTATGGGGGGCCACGAGCAGTACTTC
TRBJ1-4,-,TRBD1,TRBV4-1,CASSQETGGKVNEKLFF,TGCGCCAGCAGCCAAGAGACAGGGGGGAAAGTTAATGAAAAACTGTTTTTT
TRBJ2-3,-,TRBD2,TRBV3-1,CASSPLKRGADTQYF,TGTGCCAGCAGCCCCTTGAAGCGGGGGGCGGATACGCAGTATTTT
TRBJ2-3,-,TRBD2,TRBV28,CASSEASGSNTADTQYF,TGTGCCAGCAGTGAGGCTAGCGGGAGCAATACTGCAGATACGCAGTATTTT
TRBJ2-6,-,TRBD1,TRBV14,CASSQGRTGADSGANVLTF,TGTGCCAGCAGCCAAGGTCGGACAGGGGCTGACTCTGGGGCCAACGTCCTGACTTTC
TRBJ2-3,-,-,TRBV20-1,CSARDPTGGGEHTQYF,TGCAGTGCTAGAGACCCTACTGGCGGGGGCGAACATACGCAGTATTTT
TRBJ1-5,few,-,TRBV24-1,CATGQGGAQPQHF,TGTGCCACCGGACAAGGGGGGGCTCAGCCCCAGCATTTT
TRBJ1-6,few,-,TRBV12-3/TRBV12-4,CASRGTVYNSPLHF,TGTGCCAGCCGCGGGACGGTTTATAATTCACCCCTCCACTTT
TRBJ2-1,few,-,TRBV4-3,CASSVRVSYNEQFF,TGCGCCAGCAGCGTACGGGTGTCCTACAATGAGCAGTTCTTC
TRBJ2-7,-,-,TRBV6-1,CASTYTHQQYF,TGTGCCAGCACCTATACTCACCAGCAGTACTTC
TRBJ2-4,-,TRBD2,TRBV28,CASRTSGGAVNIQYF,TGTGCCAGTCGGACTAGCGGGGGGGCCGTTAACATTCAGTACTTC
TRBJ2-3,many,TRBD2,TRBV25-1,CAYSGSGSDTQYF,TGTGCCTACAGCGGGAGTGGGTCAGATACGCAGTATTTT
TRBJ2-3,few,-,TRBV6-1,CASSEAVTDTQYF,TGTGCCAGCAGTGAAGCCGTGACAGATACGCAGTATTTT